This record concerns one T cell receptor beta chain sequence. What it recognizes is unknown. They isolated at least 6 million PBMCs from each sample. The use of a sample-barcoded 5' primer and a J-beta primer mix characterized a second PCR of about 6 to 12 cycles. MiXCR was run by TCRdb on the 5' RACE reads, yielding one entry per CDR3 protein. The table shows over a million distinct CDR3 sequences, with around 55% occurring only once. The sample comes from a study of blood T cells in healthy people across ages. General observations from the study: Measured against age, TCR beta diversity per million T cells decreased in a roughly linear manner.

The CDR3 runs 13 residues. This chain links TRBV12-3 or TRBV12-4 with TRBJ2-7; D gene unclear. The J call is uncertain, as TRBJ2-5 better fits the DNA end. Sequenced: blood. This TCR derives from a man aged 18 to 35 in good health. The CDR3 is CASSLQIEETQYF. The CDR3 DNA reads TGTGCCAGCAGTTTACAGATTGAGGAGACCCAGTACTTC.